The entry that follows covers one T cell receptor (beta chain) sequence. This sample stems from a study of cytomegalovirus exposure and HLA in healthy donors. PCR involved 60 Vbeta and 13 Jbeta primers. Profiled with immunoSEQ multiplex PCR; TCRdb holds only in-frame clones, not every one. There are 63,000 or so clones in the sample, with around 15% held by the top ten. V was clipped by 0 bases and J by 6 bases, with 8 bases between them. CDR1 is SGHDN, CDR2 FVKESK, per germline. This CDR3 is built from 13 residues. The source of this sequence is a boy between 5 and 17 years old in good health and CMV-seronegative. The specimen was PBMCs. This chain connects TRBV14 to TRBJ1-2; D gene ambiguous. As DNA, the CDR3 is TGTGCCAGCAGCCAAGATTTCGGGAATGGCTACACCTTC. It is translated as CASSQDFGNGYTF.